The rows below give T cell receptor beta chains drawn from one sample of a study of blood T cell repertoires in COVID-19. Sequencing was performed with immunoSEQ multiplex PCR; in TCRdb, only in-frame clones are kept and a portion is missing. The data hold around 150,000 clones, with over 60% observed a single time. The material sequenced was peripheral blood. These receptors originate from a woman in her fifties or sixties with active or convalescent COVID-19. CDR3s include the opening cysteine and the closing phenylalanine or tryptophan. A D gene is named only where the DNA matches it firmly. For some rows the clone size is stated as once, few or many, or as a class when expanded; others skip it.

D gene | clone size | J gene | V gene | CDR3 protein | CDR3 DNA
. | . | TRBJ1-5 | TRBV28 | CASSLAWQPQHF | TGTGCCAGCAGTTTAGCGTGGCAGCCCCAGCATTTT
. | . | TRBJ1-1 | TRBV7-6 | CASSPPEMNTEAFF | TGTGCCAGCAGCCCCCCGGAGATGAACACTGAAGCTTTCTTT
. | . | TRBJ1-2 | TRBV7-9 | CASSPTAIYGYTF | TGTGCCAGCAGCCCGACAGCTATCTATGGCTACACCTTC
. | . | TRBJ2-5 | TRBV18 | CASSPPEQWETQYF | TGTGCCAGCTCACCACCCGAACAGTGGGAGACCCAGTACTTC
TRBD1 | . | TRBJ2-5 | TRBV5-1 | CASSLGGQGEETQYF | TGCGCCAGCAGCTTGGGAGGGCAGGGGGAAGAGACCCAGTACTTC
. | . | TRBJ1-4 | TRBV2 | CASSVDRRNEKLFF | TGTGCCAGCAGTGTTGACAGACGAAATGAAAAACTGTTTTTT
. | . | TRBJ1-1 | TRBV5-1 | CASSLVRGMNTEAFF | TGCGCCAGCAGCTTGGTTCGGGGTATGAACACTGAAGCTTTCTTT
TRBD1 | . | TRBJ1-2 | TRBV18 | CASSLSGTANYGYTF | TGTGCCAGCTCACTCTCCGGGACAGCTAACTATGGCTACACCTTC
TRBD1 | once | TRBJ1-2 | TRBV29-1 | CSARVGDRGRRGYTF | TGCAGCGCCCGGGTGGGGGACAGGGGGCGTCGGGGCTACACCTTC
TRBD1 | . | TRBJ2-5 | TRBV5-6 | CASSSQGAGETQYF | TGTGCCAGCAGCTCACAGGGGGCCGGGGAGACCCAGTACTTC
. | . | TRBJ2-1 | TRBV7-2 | CASSLGPGAGAGEQFF | TGTGCCAGCAGCTTAGGACCCGGGGCAGGGGCGGGTGAGCAGTTCTTC
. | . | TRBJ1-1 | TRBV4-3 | CASSQGLQVNTEAFF | TGCGCCAGCAGCCAAGGTCTACAGGTAAACACTGAAGCTTTCTTT
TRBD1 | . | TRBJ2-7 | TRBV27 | CASRTGGSGEQYF | TGTGCCAGCAGGACAGGGGGCTCTGGCGAGCAGTACTTC
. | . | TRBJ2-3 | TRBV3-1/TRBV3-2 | CASSHLLDTSTDTQYF | TGTGCCAGCAGCCACCTCCTAGATACTAGCACAGATACGCAGTATTTT
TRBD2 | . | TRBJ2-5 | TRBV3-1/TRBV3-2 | CASSLAGGRETQYF | TGTGCCAGCAGCCTAGCGGGGGGACGAGAGACCCAGTACTTC
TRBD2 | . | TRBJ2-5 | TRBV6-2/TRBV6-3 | CASSLLLAGGMTQYF | TGTGCCAGCAGTTTACTCCTAGCGGGAGGGATGACCCAGTACTTC
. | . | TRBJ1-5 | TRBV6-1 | CASSEDMRRFQPQHF | TGTGCCAGCAGTGAAGATATGAGGCGGTTTCAGCCCCAGCATTTT
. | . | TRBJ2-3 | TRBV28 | CASTPSGSTDTQYF | TGTGCCAGCACCCCATCAGGGTCCACAGATACGCAGTATTTT
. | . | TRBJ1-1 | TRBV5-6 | CASSLPGANTEAFF | TGTGCCAGCAGCTTGCCAGGGGCCAACACTGAAGCTTTCTTT
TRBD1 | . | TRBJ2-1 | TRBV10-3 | CAIRPGTGDEQFF | TGTGCCATCAGACCAGGGACAGGGGATGAGCAGTTCTTC
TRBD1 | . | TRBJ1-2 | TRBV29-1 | CSVEGQDYGYTF | TGCAGCGTTGAGGGACAGGACTATGGCTACACCTTC
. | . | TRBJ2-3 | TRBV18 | CASSPTPNTDTQYF | TGTGCCAGCTCACCGACACCTAACACAGATACGCAGTATTTT
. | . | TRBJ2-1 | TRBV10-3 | CAISEWFAQGEQFF | TGTGCCATCAGTGAGTGGTTCGCCCAGGGTGAGCAGTTCTTC
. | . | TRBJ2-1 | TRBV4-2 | CASSQVQAGYNEQFF | TGTGCCAGCAGCCAAGTACAGGCCGGTTACAATGAGCAGTTCTTC
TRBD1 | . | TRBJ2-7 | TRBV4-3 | CASSHKQGESYEQYF | TGCGCCAGCAGCCATAAACAGGGGGAGTCCTACGAGCAGTACTTC
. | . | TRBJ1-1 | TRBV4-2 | CASSQGTINTEAFF | TGTGCCAGCAGCCAAGGAACAATCAACACTGAAGCTTTCTTT
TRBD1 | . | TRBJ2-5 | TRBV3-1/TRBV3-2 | CASSPRRGQQETQYF | TGTGCCAGCAGCCCCCGCCGGGGACAGCAAGAGACCCAGTACTTC
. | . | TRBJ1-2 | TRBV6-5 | CASSFFQGSPGGYTF | TGTGCCAGCAGTTTCTTTCAGGGATCGCCGGGTGGCTACACCTTC
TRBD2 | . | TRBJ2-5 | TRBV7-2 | CASSRGAGDQETQYF | TGTGCCAGCAGCCGGGGAGCGGGAGATCAGGAGACCCAGTACTTC
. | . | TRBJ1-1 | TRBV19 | CASRRTAGPTNTEAFF | TGTGCCAGTCGCCGGACAGCGGGGCCAACGAACACTGAAGCTTTCTTT
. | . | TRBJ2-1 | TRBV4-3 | CASSQGTDVYNEQFF | TGCGCCAGCAGCCAAGGGACAGATGTTTACAATGAGCAGTTCTTC
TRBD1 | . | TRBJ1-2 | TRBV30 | CAWSTTGQVYGYTF | TGTGCCTGGAGTACGACAGGGCAAGTCTATGGCTACACCTTC
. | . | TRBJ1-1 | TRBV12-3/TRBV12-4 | CASSQQNTEAFF | TGTGCCAGCAGTCAACAGAACACTGAAGCTTTCTTT
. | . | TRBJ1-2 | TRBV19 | CASSIQGDYGYTF | TGTGCCAGTAGTATACAGGGCGACTATGGCTACACCTTC
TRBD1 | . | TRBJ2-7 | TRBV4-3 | CASSQRTGGVYEQYF | TGCGCCAGCAGCCAACGAACAGGGGGAGTCTACGAGCAGTACTTC
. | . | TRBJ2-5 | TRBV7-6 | CASSLPGFQETQYF | TGTGCCAGCAGCTTACCAGGGTTTCAAGAGACCCAGTACTTC
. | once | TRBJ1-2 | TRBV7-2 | CASSRGQGQSLYGYTF | TGTGCCAGCAGCCGTGGGCAGGGGCAGAGTCTCTATGGCTACACCTTC
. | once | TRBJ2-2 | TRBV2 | CASRGHTPTGELFF | TGTGCCAGCAGGGGACATACACCGACCGGGGAGCTGTTTTTT
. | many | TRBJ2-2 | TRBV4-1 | CASSQDMGRKLFF | TGCGCCAGCAGCCAAGATATGGGCAGAAAGCTGTTTTTT
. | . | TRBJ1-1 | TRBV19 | CASKVGEANEAFF | TGTGCCAGTAAGGTGGGGGAGGCGAATGAAGCTTTCTTT
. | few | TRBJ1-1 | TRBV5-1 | CASRGNAGANTEAFF | TGCGCCAGCAGGGGGAACGCAGGGGCAAACACTGAAGCTTTCTTT
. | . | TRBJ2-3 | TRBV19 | CASRRTASTDTQYF | TGTGCCAGTCGCAGGACTGCCAGCACAGATACGCAGTATTTT
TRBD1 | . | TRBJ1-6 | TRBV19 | CASTDPGQGGRNSPLHF | TGTGCCAGTACCGACCCCGGACAGGGGGGAAGGAATTCACCCCTCCACTTT
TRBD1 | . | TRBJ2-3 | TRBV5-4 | CASGTGTDTQYF | TGTGCCAGCGGGACAGGGACAGATACGCAGTATTTT
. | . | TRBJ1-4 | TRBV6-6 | CASSYSVVGKLFF | TGTGCCAGCAGTTACTCAGTAGTTGGAAAACTGTTTTTT
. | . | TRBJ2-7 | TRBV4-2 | CASSQDRGSSLHEQYF | TGTGCCAGCAGCCAAGATAGGGGGAGTAGCCTTCACGAGCAGTACTTC
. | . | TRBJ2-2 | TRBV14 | CASSRTVLNTGELFF | TGTGCCAGCAGCCGGACAGTTCTGAACACCGGGGAGCTGTTTTTT
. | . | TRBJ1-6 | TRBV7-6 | CASSLGGVGNSPLHF | TGTGCCAGCAGCTTAGGGGGAGTAGGGAATTCACCCCTCCACTTT
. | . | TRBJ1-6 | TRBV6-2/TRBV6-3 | CASSPTGIGSPLHF | TGTGCCAGCAGCCCCACAGGGATTGGTTCACCCCTCCACTTT
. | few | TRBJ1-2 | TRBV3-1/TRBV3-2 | CASSQDKRYGYTF | TGTGCCAGCAGCCAAGATAAGAGGTATGGCTACACCTTC
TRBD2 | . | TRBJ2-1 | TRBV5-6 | CASIEGTSPPRAYNEQFF | TGTGCCAGCATCGAAGGGACTAGCCCCCCCCGGGCCTACAATGAGCAGTTCTTC
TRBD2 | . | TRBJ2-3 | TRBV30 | CAWRLGLAGGRDTQYF | TGTGCCTGGAGGCTGGGACTAGCGGGGGGAAGGGATACGCAGTATTTT
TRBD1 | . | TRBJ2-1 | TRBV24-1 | CATSDWAGTGGNEQFF | TGTGCCACCAGTGATTGGGCCGGGACAGGGGGAAATGAGCAGTTCTTC
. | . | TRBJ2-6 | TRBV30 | CALGGAPISGANVLTF | TGTGCCTTGGGGGGGGCCCCCATCTCTGGGGCCAACGTCCTGACTTTC
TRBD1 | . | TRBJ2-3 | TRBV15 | CATSRGQATDTQYF | TGTGCCACCAGCAGGGGACAGGCCACAGATACGCAGTATTTT